This note documents a single T cell receptor (beta chain) sequence. The target antigen is unknown. The length of the CDR3 is 14 residues. Germline V CDR1 and CDR2: SGHRS, YFSETQ. This sample was included in a study of monozygotic twins with inflammatory bowel disease. Study-level points and caveats: Lower TCRbeta diversity (inverse Simpson) was seen in IBD patients than in healthy co-twins.

Reprocessing the 5' RACE reads, TCRdb reports a single entry for every CDR3 protein and omits DNA. This repertoire includes fewer than 200,000 distinct CDR3 sequences. Total RNA was isolated from whole blood without T cell sorting. V and J are TRBV5-1 and TRBJ2-5; TCRdb selects TRBD1, and the lack of DNA leaves this call unchecked. What was sequenced was blood. The TCR sequence derives from a human donor with ulcerative colitis or Crohn's disease, or a healthy co-twin of an affected twin (not recorded which). CDR3 in amino acids: CASSFGQGRETQNF.